The present T cell receptor beta chain was sequenced within a study of neoadjuvant anti-PD-1 for oral cavity cancer. Overall study context: Non-progressing patients received a fourth nivolumab dose near day 43, then surgery on days 50-56. Findings of the study overall: Only three patients per response group were TCR-analyzed; validation needed.

Patients had HPV-negative, locally advanced oral cavity squamous cell carcinoma. Concerning this clone: Antigen: not known.

Survey sequencing of tumors mostly used around 5 ug DNA, two replicates. The repertoire was sequenced with immunoSEQ multiplex PCR; TCRdb's copy has only in-frame clones and lacks some. The repertoire holds around 7,200 clones, roughly 54% seen once, with around 6.4% in the top ten. The TCR originated in a person between 35 and 79 years old with oral cavity squamous cell carcinoma. The sequences come from tumor tissue, collected before nivolumab (anti-PD-1) treatment.

This CDR3 reads CASSTPVRMNTEAFF. CDR3 coding DNA: TGTGCCAGCAGTACCCCCGTGAGGATGAACACTGAAGCTTTCTTT. The genes are TRBV28 and TRBJ1-1, with D unresolved. This CDR3 contains 15 residues. The V end lost 5 bases, the J end lost 0 bases, and 13 bases lay between the germline ends. CDR1 and CDR2 (germline): MDHEN, SYDVKM.